This T cell receptor beta chain came from a study of T cells after somatic rescue of genetic block. The CDR3 length is 14 residues. Germline V gene lookup returns CDR1 SGDLS and CDR2 YYNGEE. The V and J ends lost 0 bases and 4 bases respectively, with 10 bases between them. Generated by immunoSEQ multiplex PCR, the TCRdb table keeps only in-frame clones and is missing some. The data contain about 120,000 clones, just over 90% of them singletons. This clonotype originated in a woman under 30. Sample: peripheral blood mononuclear cells (PBMCs). The V gene is TRBV9, the J gene TRBJ2-5; TRBD1 might be the D (6 bases). CDR3 region: CASSVDRVGETQYF. The CDR3 region has the DNA TGTGCCAGCAGCGTAGACAGGGTCGGAGAGACCCAGTACTTC.